This TCR beta chain was identified during a study of blood T cell repertoires in COVID-19. Background on the study: Samples taken during acute and convalescent COVID-19 were collected in the United States, Italy and Spain. PBMCs, B-cell-depleted T cells, or T cells were the source of the cDNA or gDNA that made up the material.

The authors' processing: Estimates of nucleated cell counts were drawn from the amplification of reference gene primers. TCRdb keeps only in-frame clones here, not all; method: immunoSEQ multiplex PCR. That table gives V, J and clone size, and the DNA gave D and trimming. The data contain over 150,000 clones, about 86% of them seen just once; the ten biggest clones take up around 10%. This CDR3 region has 17 residues. V lost 5 bases to trimming and J lost 1 base; unmatched junction nucleotides: 9. From germline, CDR1 is SGHAT and CDR2 FQNNGV. Seattle enrolled patients during active infection and tracked them longitudinally.

The sequenced sample was peripheral blood. The chain couples TRBV11-2 to TRBJ2-3, with TRBD2 matching over 10 bases. This TCR derives from a woman in her sixties or seventies with COVID-19, enrolled during active disease. CDR3 nucleotides: TGTGCCAGCAGCAACGCCGGACTAGCGGACCGCACAGATACGCAGTATTTT. Amino acids: CASSNAGLADRTDTQYF. The whole variable domain, filled in from reference TRBV11-2 and TRBJ2-3, reads EAGVAQSPRYKIIEKRQSVAFWCNPISGHATLYWYQQILGQGPKLLIQFQNNGVVDDSQLPKDRFSAERLKGVDSTLKIQPAKLEDSAVYLCASSNAGLADRTDTQYFGPGTRLTVL.